This T cell receptor (beta chain) comes out of a study of cytomegalovirus exposure and HLA in healthy donors. Overall study results and limits: An analysis was carried out later, and it reportedly showed fewer N-insertions in an Asian-associated ancestry cluster than the approximately 700-donor mean.

There are 13 residues in the CDR3. V was clipped by 5 bases and J by 11 bases; unmatched bases: 12. Germline loops: CDR1 GTSNPN, CDR2 SVGIG (reference sequence). About this clone itself: Its antigen is as yet unknown.

Primers for the PCR totalled 60 Vbeta and 13 Jbeta. In the source study's methods: Later reanalysis found about 78 million unique TCR beta chains, roughly 9.9 million of them shared. Some clones are missing from TCRdb's copy, which holds only in-frame ones; the method was immunoSEQ multiplex PCR. V and J calls and clone size come straight from that table; D and trimming were deduced from the DNA. The sample holds some 180,000 clones, about 82% seen once. The sequenced sample consisted of PBMCs. The V gene is TRBV30, the J gene TRBJ1-5; TRBD1 agrees at 7 bases. This receptor was obtained from a woman aged 25 to 39 in good health and CMV-seronegative. CDR3 residues: CAWAGPDRAAQHF. CDR3 bases: TGTGCCTGGGCCGGCCCTGACAGGGCGGCCCAGCATTTT. The whole variable domain, remainder taken from reference TRBV30 and TRBJ1-5, is SQTIHQWPATLVQPVGSPLSLECTVEGTSNPNLYWYRQAAGRGLQLLFYSVGIGQISSEVPQNLSASRPQDRQFILSSKKLLLSDSGFYLCAWAGPDRAAQHFGDGTRLSIL.